This T cell receptor beta chain appears in the sequencing data of a study of graft-versus-host responses after intestinal transplantation. Study as a whole: Multivisceral, liver-intestinal, or isolated intestinal transplants were given to recipients. Every recipient had anti-thymocyte globulin induction and approximately 3 years of tacrolimus plus steroids.

Clones were read by immunoSEQ multiplex PCR, and TCRdb kept only the in-frame ones, dropping some. The repertoire holds some 110,000 clones, with about 88% as singletons. Regarding the study as a whole: When patients had graft-donor T cell macrochimerism, their allografts held high graft-versus-host to host-versus-graft clonal ratios. Investigators detected GvH clones in recipient marrow, with some emerging earlier in ileum or blood.

This clone showed up just a few times. Its antigen remains unknown. The CDR3 has 15 amino acids. Germline V gene lookup returns CDR1 MNHNS and CDR2 SASEGT. The ends were cut back, 0 bases at V and 1 base at J, with 9 bases in the middle. The sequence was collected from a human donor who received an intestinal transplant. Sequences were derived from unstimulated CD4+ T cells sorted from spleen or lymph node cells, sampled before intestinal transplant. The chain uses TRBV6-1 and TRBJ1-2, with D unclear. The CDR3: CASSEARRLNYGYTF. Written as DNA, the CDR3 is TGTGCCAGCAGTGAAGCGCGGAGGCTTAACTATGGCTACACCTTC.